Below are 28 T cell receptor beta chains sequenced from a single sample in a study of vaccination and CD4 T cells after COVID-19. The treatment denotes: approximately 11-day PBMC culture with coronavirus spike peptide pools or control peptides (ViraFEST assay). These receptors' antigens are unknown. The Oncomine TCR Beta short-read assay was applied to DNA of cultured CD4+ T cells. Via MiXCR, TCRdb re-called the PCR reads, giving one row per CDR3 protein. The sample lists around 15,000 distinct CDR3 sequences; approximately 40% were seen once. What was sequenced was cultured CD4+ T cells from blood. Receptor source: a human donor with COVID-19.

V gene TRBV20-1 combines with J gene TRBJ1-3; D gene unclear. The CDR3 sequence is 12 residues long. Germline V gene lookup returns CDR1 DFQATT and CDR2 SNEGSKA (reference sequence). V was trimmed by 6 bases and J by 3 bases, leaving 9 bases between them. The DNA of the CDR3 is TGCAGTGCCAAGACCCATGGAAACACCATATATTTT. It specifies CSAKTHGNTIYF.

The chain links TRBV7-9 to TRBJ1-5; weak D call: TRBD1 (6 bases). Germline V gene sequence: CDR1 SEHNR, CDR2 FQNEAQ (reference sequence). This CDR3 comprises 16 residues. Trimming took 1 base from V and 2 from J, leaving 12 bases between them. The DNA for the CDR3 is TGTGCCAGCAGCTTAGGTCGCGCAGGGGGCAATCAGCCCCAGCATTTT. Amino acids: CASSLGRAGGNQPQHF.

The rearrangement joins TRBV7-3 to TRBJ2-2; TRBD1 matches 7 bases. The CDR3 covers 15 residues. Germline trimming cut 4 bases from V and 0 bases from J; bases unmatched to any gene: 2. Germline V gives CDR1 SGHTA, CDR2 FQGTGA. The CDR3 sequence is CASSSDRANTGELFF. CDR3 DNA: TGTGCCAGCAGCTCAGACAGGGCGAACACCGGGGAGCTGTTTTTT.

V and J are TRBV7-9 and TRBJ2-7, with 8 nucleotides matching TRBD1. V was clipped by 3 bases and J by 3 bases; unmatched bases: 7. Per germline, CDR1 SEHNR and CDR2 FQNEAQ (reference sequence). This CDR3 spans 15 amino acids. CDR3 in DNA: TGTGCCAGCAGCTTGGGGCAGGGGGCAGTCTACGAGCAGTACTTC. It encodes CASSLGQGAVYEQYF.

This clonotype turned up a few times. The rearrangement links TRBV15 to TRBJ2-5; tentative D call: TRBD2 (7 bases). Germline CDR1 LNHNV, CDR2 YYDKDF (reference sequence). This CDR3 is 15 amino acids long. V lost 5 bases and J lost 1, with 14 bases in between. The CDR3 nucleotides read TGTGCCACCAGCGAACGCGGGGGCAGCCAAGAGACCCAGTACTTC. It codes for CATSERGGSQETQYF.

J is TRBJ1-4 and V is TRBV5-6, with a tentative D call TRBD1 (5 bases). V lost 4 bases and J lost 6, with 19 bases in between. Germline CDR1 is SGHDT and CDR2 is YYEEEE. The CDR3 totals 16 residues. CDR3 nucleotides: TGTGCCAGCAGCCGGACCTCCGGCTTCAGGGATGAAAAACTGTTTTTT. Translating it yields CASSRTSGFRDEKLFF.

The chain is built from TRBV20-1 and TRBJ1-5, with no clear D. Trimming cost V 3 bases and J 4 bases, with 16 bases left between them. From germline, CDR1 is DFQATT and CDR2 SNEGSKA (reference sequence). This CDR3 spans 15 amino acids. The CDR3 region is CSASRTLPRNQPQHF. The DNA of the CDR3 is TGCAGTGCTAGCCGGACCCTCCCTCGGAATCAGCCCCAGCATTTT.

The CDR3 protein is CASSYGAGRNIQYF. As DNA, the CDR3 is TGTGCCAGCAGTTACGGGGCAGGGAGAAACATTCAGTACTTC. The V call is TRBV6-5, the J call TRBJ2-4; D may be TRBD1 or TRBD2 (5 bases each). From germline, CDR1 is MNHEY and CDR2 SVGAGI. Trimming removed 2 bases at V and 6 bases at J, with 11 bases between. The CDR3 has 14 amino acids.

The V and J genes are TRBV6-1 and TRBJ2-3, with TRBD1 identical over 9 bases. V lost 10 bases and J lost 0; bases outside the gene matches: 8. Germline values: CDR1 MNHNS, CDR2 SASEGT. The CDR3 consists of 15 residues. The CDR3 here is CATIPGQGSTDTQYF. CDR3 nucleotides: TGTGCCACCATACCGGGACAGGGTAGCACAGATACGCAGTATTTT.

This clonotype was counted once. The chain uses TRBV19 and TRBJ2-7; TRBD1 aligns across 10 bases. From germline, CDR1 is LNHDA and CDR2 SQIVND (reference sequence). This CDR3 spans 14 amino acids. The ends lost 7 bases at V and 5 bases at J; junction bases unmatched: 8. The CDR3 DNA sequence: TGTGCCAGTACTCGAAGACAGGGGGCCCACGAGCAGTACTTC. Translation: CASTRRQGAHEQYF.

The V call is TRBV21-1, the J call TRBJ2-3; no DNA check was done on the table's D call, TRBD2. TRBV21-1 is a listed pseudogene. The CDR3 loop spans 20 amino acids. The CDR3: CASSKVMESGGAIGTDTQYF. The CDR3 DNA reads TGTGCCAGCAGCAAAGTCATGGAAAGCGGGGGGGCGATTGGCACAGATACGCAGTATTTT.

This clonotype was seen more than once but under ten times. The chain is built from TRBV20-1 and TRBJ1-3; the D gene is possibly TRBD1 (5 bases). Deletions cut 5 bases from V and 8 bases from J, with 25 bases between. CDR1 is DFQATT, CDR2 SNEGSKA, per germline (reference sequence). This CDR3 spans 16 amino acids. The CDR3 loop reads CSALDGRGTPGHTIYF. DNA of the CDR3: TGCAGTGCTCTAGACGGGCGGGGGACGCCTGGGCACACCATATATTTT.

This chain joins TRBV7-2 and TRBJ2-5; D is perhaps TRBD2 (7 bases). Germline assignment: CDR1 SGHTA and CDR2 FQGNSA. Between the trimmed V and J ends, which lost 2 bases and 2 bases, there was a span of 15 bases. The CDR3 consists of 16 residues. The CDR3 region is CASSLKGGGLQETQYF. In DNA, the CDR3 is TGTGCCAGCAGCTTAAAGGGAGGGGGACTACAAGAGACCCAGTACTTC.

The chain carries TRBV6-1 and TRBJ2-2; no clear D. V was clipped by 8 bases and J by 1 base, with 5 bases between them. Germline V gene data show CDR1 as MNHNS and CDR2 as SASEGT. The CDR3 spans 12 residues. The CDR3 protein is CASGRNTGELFF. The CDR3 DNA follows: TGTGCCAGCGGACGGAACACCGGGGAGCTGTTTTTT.

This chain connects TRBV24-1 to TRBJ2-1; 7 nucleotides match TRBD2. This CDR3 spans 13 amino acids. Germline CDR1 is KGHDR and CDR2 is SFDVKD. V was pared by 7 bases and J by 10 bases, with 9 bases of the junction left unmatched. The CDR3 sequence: CATRGDAREEQFF. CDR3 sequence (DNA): TGTGCCACCAGGGGGGACGCGCGGGAGGAGCAGTTCTTC.

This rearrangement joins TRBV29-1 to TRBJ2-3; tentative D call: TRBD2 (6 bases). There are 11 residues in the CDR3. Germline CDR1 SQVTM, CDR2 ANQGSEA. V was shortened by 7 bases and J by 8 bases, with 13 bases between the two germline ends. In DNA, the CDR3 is TGCAGCGCTAGCGCGGTGATTACGCAGTATTTT. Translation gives CSASAVITQYF.

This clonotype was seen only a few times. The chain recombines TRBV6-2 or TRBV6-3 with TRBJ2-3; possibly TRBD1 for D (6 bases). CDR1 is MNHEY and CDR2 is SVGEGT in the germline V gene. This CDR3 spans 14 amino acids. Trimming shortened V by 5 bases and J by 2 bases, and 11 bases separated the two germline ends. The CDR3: CASSPQGITDTQYF. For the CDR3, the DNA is TGTGCCAGCAGTCCACAGGGTATCACAGATACGCAGTATTTT.

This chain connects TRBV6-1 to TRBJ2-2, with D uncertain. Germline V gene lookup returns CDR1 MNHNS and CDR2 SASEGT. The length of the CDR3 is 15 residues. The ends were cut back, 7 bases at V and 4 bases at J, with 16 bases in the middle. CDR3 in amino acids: CASTLIDQATGELFF. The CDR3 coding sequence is TGTGCCAGCACTCTCATAGACCAGGCCACCGGGGAGCTGTTTTTT.

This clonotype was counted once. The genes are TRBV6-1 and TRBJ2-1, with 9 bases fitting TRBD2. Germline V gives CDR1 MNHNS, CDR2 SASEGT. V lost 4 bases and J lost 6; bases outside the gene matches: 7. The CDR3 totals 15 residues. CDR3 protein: CASSVGLAGVNEQFF. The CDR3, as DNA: TGTGCCAGCAGTGTAGGGTTAGCGGGGGTCAATGAGCAGTTCTTC.

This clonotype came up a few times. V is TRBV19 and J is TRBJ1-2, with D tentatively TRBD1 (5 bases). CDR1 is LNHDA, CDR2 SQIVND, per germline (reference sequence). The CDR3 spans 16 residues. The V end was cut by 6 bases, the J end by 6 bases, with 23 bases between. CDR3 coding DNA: TGTGCCAGTAGATTGGCAGGGCCTGAATTTGTCCATGGCTACACCTTC. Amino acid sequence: CASRLAGPEFVHGYTF. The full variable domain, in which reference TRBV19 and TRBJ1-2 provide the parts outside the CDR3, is DGGITQSPKYLFRKEGQNVTLSCEQNLNHDAMYWYRQDPGQGLRLIYYSQIVNDFQKGDIAEGYSVSREKKESFPLTVTSAQKNPTAFYLCASRLAGPEFVHGYTFGSGTRLTVV.

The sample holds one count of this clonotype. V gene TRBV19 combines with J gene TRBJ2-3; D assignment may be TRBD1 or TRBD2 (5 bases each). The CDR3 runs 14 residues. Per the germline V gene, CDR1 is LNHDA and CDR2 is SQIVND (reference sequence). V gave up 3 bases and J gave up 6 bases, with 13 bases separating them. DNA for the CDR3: TGTGCCAGTAGTATCTCGGGACCTCGGGATACGCAGTATTTT. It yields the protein CASSISGPRDTQYF. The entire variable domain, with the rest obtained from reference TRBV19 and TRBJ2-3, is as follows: DGGITQSPKYLFRKEGQNVTLSCEQNLNHDAMYWYRQDPGQGLRLIYYSQIVNDFQKGDIAEGYSVSREKKESFPLTVTSAQKNPTAFYLCASSISGPRDTQYFGPGTRLTVL.

The CDR3 protein is CASSLLSRYEQYF. CDR3 coding DNA: TGTGCCAGCAGCCTATTGAGCCGGTACGAGCAGTACTTC. The J gene is TRBJ2-7, the V gene TRBV7-9, with no clear D. This CDR3 contains 13 residues. CDR1 and CDR2 from the germline V gene are SEHNR and FQNEAQ (reference sequence). The V and J ends lost 5 bases and 4 bases respectively, with 12 bases between them.

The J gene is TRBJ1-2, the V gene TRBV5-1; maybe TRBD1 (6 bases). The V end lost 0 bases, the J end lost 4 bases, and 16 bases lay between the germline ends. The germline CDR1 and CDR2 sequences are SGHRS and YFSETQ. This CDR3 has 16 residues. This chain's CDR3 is CASSLAMRGGSYGYTF. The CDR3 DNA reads TGCGCCAGCAGCTTGGCCATGAGAGGGGGTTCCTATGGCTACACCTTC.

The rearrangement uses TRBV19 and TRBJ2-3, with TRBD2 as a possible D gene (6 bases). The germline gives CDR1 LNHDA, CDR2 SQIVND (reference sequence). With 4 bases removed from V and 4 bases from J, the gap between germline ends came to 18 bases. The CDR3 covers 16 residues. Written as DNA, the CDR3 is TGTGCCAGTAGTACCCCGGGACTCCAAGGGGCAGATACGCAGTATTTT. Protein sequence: CASSTPGLQGADTQYF.

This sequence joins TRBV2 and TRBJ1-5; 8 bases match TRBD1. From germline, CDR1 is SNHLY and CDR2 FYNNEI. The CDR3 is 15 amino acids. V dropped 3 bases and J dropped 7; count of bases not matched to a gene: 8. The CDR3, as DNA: TGTGCCAGCAGTGAGACAGGGGCTCGCGGGCAGCCCCAGCATTTT. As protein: CASSETGARGQPQHF.

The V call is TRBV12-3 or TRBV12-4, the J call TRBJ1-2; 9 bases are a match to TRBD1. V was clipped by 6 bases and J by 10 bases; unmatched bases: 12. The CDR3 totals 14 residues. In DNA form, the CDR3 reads TGTGCCAGCAGCAGAGGGACAGGGACTAATGACTACACCTTC. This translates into CASSRGTGTNDYTF.

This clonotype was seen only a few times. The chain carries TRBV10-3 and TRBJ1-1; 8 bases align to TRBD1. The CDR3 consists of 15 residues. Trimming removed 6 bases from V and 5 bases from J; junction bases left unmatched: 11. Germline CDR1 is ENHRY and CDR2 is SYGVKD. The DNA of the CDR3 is TGTGCCATCAGGATATCGACAGGGGCGAGGACTGAAGCTTTCTTT. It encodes CAIRISTGARTEAFF.

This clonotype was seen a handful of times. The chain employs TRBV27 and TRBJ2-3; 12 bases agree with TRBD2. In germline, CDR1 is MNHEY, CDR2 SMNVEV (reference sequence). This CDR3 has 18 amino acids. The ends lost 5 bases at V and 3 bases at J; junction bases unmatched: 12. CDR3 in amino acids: CASSPARLAGVGTDTQYF. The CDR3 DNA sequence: TGTGCCAGCAGTCCCGCGAGACTAGCGGGGGTCGGTACAGATACGCAGTATTTT.